What follows are 15 T cell receptor beta chains derived from one specimen sequenced in a study of blood T cell repertoires in COVID-19. Produced via immunoSEQ multiplex PCR; TCRdb's table is partial and in-frame only. The sample yields under 350,000 clones, around nine tenths seen once. What was sequenced was peripheral blood. The origin of the receptors is a man between 65 and 85 years old with acute or convalescent COVID-19.

J is TRBJ2-2 and V is TRBV5-4, with D tentatively TRBD1 (6 bases). V gave up 0 bases and J gave up 8 bases, with 14 bases separating them. Germline V gene data show CDR1 as SGHNT and CDR2 as YYREEE (reference sequence). The CDR3 spans 15 residues. The CDR3 loop reads CASSLGGPKIGELFF. The CDR3 DNA follows: TGTGCCAGCAGCTTGGGGGGGCCGAAAATTGGGGAGCTGTTTTTT.

The sample holds one count of this clone. CDR3 coding DNA: TGTGCCAGTAGTATAGAAAGGACTAGCAGAGAGACCCAGTACTTC. It is translated as CASSIERTSRETQYF. The chain is built from TRBV19 and TRBJ2-5; 8 bases match TRBD2. CDR3 size: 15 residues. Germline loops: CDR1 LNHDA, CDR2 SQIVND (reference sequence). The J segment lost 4 bases and the V segment lost 0 bases, leaving 4 bases of the junction unmatched.

The V gene is TRBV30, the J gene TRBJ1-1; D remains ambiguous. CDR3 length: 14 residues. Deletions cut 1 base from V and 2 bases from J, with 11 bases between. Germline CDR1 GTSNPN, CDR2 SVGIG (reference sequence). The CDR3 DNA sequence: TGTGCCTGGAGTGGCCCCCTAAAAAACACTGAAGCTTTCTTT. It encodes CAWSGPLKNTEAFF.

The chain uses TRBV7-2 and TRBJ1-1, with D maybe TRBD1 (5 bases). Germline V gives CDR1 SGHTA, CDR2 FQGNSA. V was shortened by 1 base and J by 7 bases, with 10 bases between the two germline ends. This CDR3 comprises 13 residues. CDR3 sequence: CASSLGAQGEAFF. The CDR3 DNA is TGTGCCAGCAGCTTAGGCGCGCAGGGTGAAGCTTTCTTT.

J is TRBJ1-1 and V is TRBV29-1, with TRBD1 identical over 8 bases. The CDR3 covers 13 residues. CDR1 SQVTM and CDR2 ANQGSEA come from the germline V gene. V gave up 7 bases and J gave up 3 bases; unmatched junction bases: 7. CDR3 nucleotides: TGCAGCGCCGGGACAGGAAGGGACACTGAAGCTTTCTTT. As protein: CSAGTGRDTEAFF.

The rearrangement links TRBV19 to TRBJ2-7, with D possibly TRBD1 on 6 matching bases. The V and J ends lost 5 bases and 2 bases respectively, with 13 bases between them. The germline V gene has CDR1 LNHDA and CDR2 SQIVND (reference sequence). The CDR3 totals 14 residues. In DNA form, the CDR3 reads TGTGCCAGTAGTCCGACAGGATCCGCCTACGAGCAGTACTTC. This codes for CASSPTGSAYEQYF.

This chain uses TRBV7-9 with TRBJ2-1; weak D call: TRBD1 (6 bases). Germline CDR1 SEHNR, CDR2 FQNEAQ (reference sequence). Trimming shortened V by 4 bases and J by 5 bases, and 15 bases separated the two germline ends. The CDR3 is made up of 15 amino acids. As DNA, the CDR3 is TGTGCCAGCAGCTACCTACTTGACAGGAACAATGAGCAGTTCTTC. It translates to CASSYLLDRNNEQFF. The full variable domain, completed using reference TRBV7-9 and TRBJ2-1, is DTGVSQNPRHKITKRGQNVTFRCDPISEHNRLYWYRQTLGQGPEFLTYFQNEAQLEKSRLLSDRFSAERPKGSFSTLEIQRTEQGDSAMYLCASSYLLDRNNEQFFGPGTRLTVL.

The J gene is TRBJ2-2, the V gene TRBV7-2; 7 bases agree with TRBD1. CDR3 length: 14 residues. V was pared by 7 bases and J by 1 base, with 3 bases of the junction left unmatched. CDR1 SGHTA and CDR2 FQGNSA come from the germline V gene. The CDR3, as DNA: TGTGCCAGCATAGGGGGCCTGAACACCGGGGAGCTGTTTTTT. Encoded protein: CASIGGLNTGELFF.

The chain has TRBV12-3 or TRBV12-4 and TRBJ2-1, with a tentative D call TRBD1 (6 bases). This CDR3 has 13 amino acids. Trimming pared 2 bases from V and 8 bases from J, leaving 10 bases between. The chain's CDR3 is CASSLLGAHEQFF. In DNA form, the CDR3 reads TGTGCCAGCAGTTTATTGGGGGCCCATGAGCAGTTCTTC.

This chain links TRBV5-1 with TRBJ2-3; 15 nucleotides line up with TRBD2. The CDR3 runs to 17 residues. The ends lost 4 bases at V and 4 bases at J; junction bases unmatched: 7. Germline CDR1 reads SGHRS; CDR2 reads YFSETQ. CDR3 sequence reads: CASSPGLAGGWSDTQYF. In DNA, the CDR3 is TGCGCCAGCAGCCCGGGACTAGCGGGAGGATGGTCAGATACGCAGTATTTT.

This clone was counted a few times. The V call is TRBV11-2, the J call TRBJ2-7; 10 bases are a match to TRBD2. Germline values: CDR1 SGHAT, CDR2 FQNNGV. The CDR3 totals 14 residues. V shed 8 bases, J shed 5 bases, and the junction held 9 bases outside the gene matches. The CDR3 region is CASSLAGVGHEQYF. The CDR3 DNA sequence: TGTGCCAGCTCCCTAGCGGGAGTCGGCCACGAGCAGTACTTC. Together with reference TRBV11-2 and TRBJ2-7, the CDR3 gives the full variable domain: EAGVAQSPRYKIIEKRQSVAFWCNPISGHATLYWYQQILGQGPKLLIQFQNNGVVDDSQLPKDRFSAERLKGVDSTLKIQPAKLEDSAVYLCASSLAGVGHEQYFGPGTRLTVT.

Turning to this clone: Other nucleotide sequences from this sample produce the same CDR3. The rearrangement uses TRBV19 and TRBJ1-2; D is ambiguous. V lost 0 bases, J lost 2 bases, and 4 bases lay in between. This CDR3 spans 13 amino acids. Looked up from germline, CDR1 is LNHDA and CDR2 is SQIVND (reference sequence). The CDR3 here is CASSIDRNYGYTF. For the CDR3, the DNA is TGTGCCAGTAGTATAGATCGGAACTATGGCTACACCTTC.

A single count supports this clone. This rearrangement joins TRBV18 to TRBJ2-7, with 10 bases that match TRBD2. V shed 3 bases, J shed 7 bases, and the junction held 12 bases outside the gene matches. The V gene's germline CDR1 is KGHSH and CDR2 LQKENI. The CDR3 extends over 16 amino acids. The CDR3: CASSPLPLAGAREQYF. The CDR3 DNA follows: TGTGCCAGCTCACCTTTACCCCTAGCGGGAGCTAGGGAGCAGTACTTC.

V and J are TRBV14 and TRBJ2-1; TRBD2 might be the D (5 bases). CDR1 SGHDN and CDR2 FVKESK come from the germline V gene. The CDR3 is 15 residues long. Trimming shortened V by 1 base and J by 4 bases, and 11 bases separated the two germline ends. CDR3 DNA sequence: TGTGCCAGCAGCCAAGTCGCGGGTGGATACAATGAGCAGTTCTTC. This sequence encodes CASSQVAGGYNEQFF.

The DNA of the CDR3 is TGTGCCAGCAGTTCAGGACAGGGGACAGGGGAGCAGTACTTC. Its protein product is CASSSGQGTGEQYF. This chain joins TRBV28 and TRBJ2-7; 9 nucleotides line up with TRBD1. After removal of 4 bases from V and 7 bases from J, the junction contained 8 bases not matched to a gene. This CDR3 region has 14 residues. Germline CDR1 and CDR2: MDHEN and SYDVKM.